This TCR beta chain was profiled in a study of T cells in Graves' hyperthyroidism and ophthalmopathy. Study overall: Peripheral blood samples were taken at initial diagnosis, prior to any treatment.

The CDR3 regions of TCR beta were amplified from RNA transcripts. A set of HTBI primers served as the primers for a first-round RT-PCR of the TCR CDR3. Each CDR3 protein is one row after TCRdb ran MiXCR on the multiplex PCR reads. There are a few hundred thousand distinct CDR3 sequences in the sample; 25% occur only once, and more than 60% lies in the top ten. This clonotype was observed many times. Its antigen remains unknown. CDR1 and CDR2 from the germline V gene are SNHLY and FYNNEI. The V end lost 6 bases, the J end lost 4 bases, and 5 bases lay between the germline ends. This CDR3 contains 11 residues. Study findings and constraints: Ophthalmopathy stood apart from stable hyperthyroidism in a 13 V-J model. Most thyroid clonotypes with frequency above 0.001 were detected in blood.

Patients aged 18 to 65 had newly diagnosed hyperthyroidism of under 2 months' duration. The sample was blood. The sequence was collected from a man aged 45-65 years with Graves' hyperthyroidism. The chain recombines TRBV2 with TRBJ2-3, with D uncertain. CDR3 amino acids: CASRGADTQYF. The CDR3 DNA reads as TGTGCCAGCAGAGGCGCAGATACGCAGTATTTT.